The rows below give T cell receptor beta chains drawn from one sample of a study of cytomegalovirus exposure and HLA in healthy donors. This table comes from immunoSEQ multiplex PCR, and its TCRdb copy is limited to in-frame clones, with some not included. Of just under 95,000 clones in the sample, 77% are singletons; the top ten hold less than 9.5%. Input material: PBMCs. These receptors all come from a man aged 50-59 years in good health and CMV-seropositive. CDR3s include the opening cysteine and the closing phenylalanine or tryptophan.

cdr3_aa	j_call	v_call
CASSAGAAYEQYF	TRBJ2-7	TRBV9
CASRWRGSYNEQFF	TRBJ2-1	TRBV6-1
CSSSLGDRVNSPLHF	TRBJ1-6	TRBV7-9
CASSLSYGAQNYGYTF	TRBJ1-2	TRBV27
CASSTSGSKTQYF	TRBJ2-5	TRBV9
CASSSTGGGAFF	TRBJ1-1	TRBV7-8
CASSYLSSRGSGGYTF	TRBJ1-2	TRBV6-5
CASSRNRESSYNEQFF	TRBJ2-1	TRBV4-2
CASSTFLDRELGQYF	TRBJ2-7	TRBV7-2
CASRTSGPNEQFF	TRBJ2-1	TRBV6-1
CASSQGTDGPLHF	TRBJ1-6	TRBV4-3
CASSQERANYGYTF	TRBJ1-2	TRBV4-3
CAISESGTLNTGELFF	TRBJ2-2	TRBV10-3
CASSRPSEAGYSNQPQHF	TRBJ1-5	TRBV23-1
CASSPGDRGRPYEQYF	TRBJ2-7	TRBV25-1
CASSGTGTGIEKLFF	TRBJ1-4	TRBV6-1
CASQAVWAGLNTEAFF	TRBJ1-1	TRBV14
CASSGQGAQPQHF	TRBJ1-5	TRBV11-2
CASSLARGQVGYTF	TRBJ1-2	TRBV5-4
CATSRDALAGRTGELFF	TRBJ2-2	TRBV15
CASSLLAGTQETQYF	TRBJ2-5	TRBV6-5
CASSPGRGPYEQYF	TRBJ2-7	TRBV18
CASSLADYGYTF	TRBJ1-2	TRBV7-9
CASSLTQSATNEKLFF	TRBJ1-4	TRBV5-6
CASSLSGTGGQYGYTF	TRBJ1-2	TRBV27
CASSYSGTSAYEQYF	TRBJ2-7	TRBV6-5
CASSQGQGPLHF	TRBJ1-6	TRBV4-3
CASSLEQYEQYF	TRBJ2-7	TRBV5-6
CSATDRGEAFF	TRBJ1-1	TRBV20-1
CAWSVNFSPLHF	TRBJ1-6	TRBV30
CAWRAKGDTPLHF	TRBJ1-6	TRBV30
CASSYFGATNEKLFF	TRBJ1-4	TRBV6-5
CASSVGRQGYYNYGYTF	TRBJ1-2	TRBV19
CASSLAGGGRDEQYF	TRBJ2-7	TRBV13
CASSAGQGSYEQYF	TRBJ2-7	TRBV7-9
CAISIGTSETQYF	TRBJ2-5	TRBV10-3
CASSQGSWDRGLYNEQFF	TRBJ2-1	TRBV14
CASSAQGLDTEAFF	TRBJ1-1	TRBV7-3
CASSPQIWTNTEAFF	TRBJ1-1	TRBV18
CASSPLTGGLSYNEQFF	TRBJ2-1	TRBV7-9
CASSQDLGASNTGELFF	TRBJ2-2	TRBV4-2
CASSQTGRPPLHF	TRBJ1-6	TRBV6-5